This T cell receptor (beta chain) was found in a study of post-analysis software for immune sequencing data. Overall study: The courses of disease that were included comprised relapsing-remitting, secondary progressive and progressive-relapsing multiple sclerosis. Study-wide findings and caveats: Five TRBV segments, including TRBV5-6, TRBV5-1 and TRBV20-1, were more frequent in patients than controls. F measure grouped same-batch samples tightly together. Compared with controls, patients showed significantly lower normalized Chao1 diversity.

Germline V CDR1 and CDR2: KGHDR, SFDVKD. Trimming at V came to 2 bases and at J to 8 bases, leaving 2 bases not matched to a gene. The CDR3 has 14 amino acids. Prepared libraries of TCR beta cDNA carried unique molecular identifiers. T cells numbering about 0.9 to 10 million yielded cDNA molecules that totaled about 500,000. TCRdb recomputed calls from the PCR reads with MiXCR, one row per CDR3 protein. The sample holds more than 350,000 distinct CDR3 sequences, roughly 38% seen once. This clonotype was picked up a small number of times. Its target is unknown. The receptor was isolated from a girl aged 2 to 10 with multiple sclerosis. Input material: blood. The chain uses TRBV24-1 and TRBJ2-1, with TRBD2 matching 10 bases. The CDR3 bases are TGTGCCACCAGTGATTCGGGACTAGCGTATGAGCAGTTCTTC. Translating gives CATSDSGLAYEQFF.